This entry concerns a single T cell receptor beta chain. Antigen specificity is unknown. This entry belongs to a study of tumor-infiltrating lymphocytes in localized non-small cell lung cancer. CDR1 is SGHDT and CDR2 is YYEEEE in the germline V gene. This CDR3 region has 13 residues. V was cut by 2 bases and J by 5 bases, with 10 bases left in between. The study, taken as a whole, reports: TCRbeta sequencing showed higher T cell infiltration in tumors than uninvolved lung.

The method was immunoSEQ multiplex PCR; TCRdb's version includes in-frame clones alone and lacks a portion of them. There are under 7,500 clones in the sample; approximately 71% occur only once, and roughly an eighth lies in the top ten. Sequenced material: lung tumor tissue. The TCR originated in a human donor with non-small cell lung cancer. The rearrangement joins TRBV5-6 to TRBJ2-5, with D uncertain. DNA of the CDR3: TGTGCCAGCAGCTTCTCACTTTCGGAGACCCAGTACTTC. Translated, it gives CASSFSLSETQYF. Together with reference TRBV5-6 and TRBJ2-5, the CDR3 gives the full variable domain: DAGVTQSPTHLIKTRGQQVTLRCSPKSGHDTVSWYQQALGQGPQFIFQYYEEEERQRGNFPDRFSGHQFPNYSSELNVNALLLGDSALYLCASSFSLSETQYFGPGTRLLVL.